In its sample, the clone carrying this TCR beta chain was seen a few times. Its antigen remains unknown. This specimen includes other DNA sequences encoding the same CDR3. This specimen comes from a study of beta chain features in type 1 diabetes. The study reverse transcribed the entire isolated RNA, so it sequenced expressed TCRB transcripts. Data came from immunoSEQ multiplex PCR; TCRdb stores just in-frame clones and leaves some out. Here the sample spans about 280,000 clones, roughly 15% being singletons. The CDR3 extends over 14 amino acids. V was clipped by 0 bases and J by 4 bases, with 8 bases between them. CDR1 SGHRS and CDR2 YFSETQ come from the germline V gene. Study observations and caveats: Shortening of TCRB CDR3s, moderate but significant, appeared in all four CD4+ subsets of Type 1 diabetes patients.

The J gene is TRBJ1-5, the V gene TRBV5-1; no firm D call. This clonotype was obtained from a man aged 18 to 30 with type 1 diabetes. Sequencing was carried out using naive CD4+ T cells from blood. The CDR3 nucleotides read TGCGCCAGCAGCTTGGGGACGGGAAATCAGCCCCAGCATTTT. Translation gives CASSLGTGNQPQHF. Using reference TRBV5-1 and TRBJ1-5 for the parts outside the CDR3, the full variable domain is KAGVTQTPRYLIKTRGQQVTLSCSPISGHRSVSWYQQTPGQGLQFLFEYFSETQRNKGNFPGRFSGRQFSNSRSEMNVSTLELGDSALYLCASSLGTGNQPQHFGDGTRLSIL.